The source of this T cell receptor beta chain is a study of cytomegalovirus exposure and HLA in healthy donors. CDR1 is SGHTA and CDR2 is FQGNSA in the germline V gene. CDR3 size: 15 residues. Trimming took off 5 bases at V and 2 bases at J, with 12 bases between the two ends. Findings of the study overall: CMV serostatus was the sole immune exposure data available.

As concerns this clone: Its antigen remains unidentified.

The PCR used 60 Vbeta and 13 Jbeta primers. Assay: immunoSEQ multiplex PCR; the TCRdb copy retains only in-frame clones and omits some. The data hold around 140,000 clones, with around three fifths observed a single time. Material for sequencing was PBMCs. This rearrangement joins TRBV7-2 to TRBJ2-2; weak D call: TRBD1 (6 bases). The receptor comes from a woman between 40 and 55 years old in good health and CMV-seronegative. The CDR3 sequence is CASSPGTFNTGELFF. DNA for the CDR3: TGTGCCAGCAGCCCCGGGACATTCAACACCGGGGAGCTGTTTTTT. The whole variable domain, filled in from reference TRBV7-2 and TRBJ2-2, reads GAGVSQSPSNKVTEKGKDVELRCDPISGHTALYWYRQSLGQGLEFLIYFQGNSAPDKSGLPSDRFSAERTGGSVSTLTIQRTQQEDSAVYLCASSPGTFNTGELFFGEGSRLTVL.